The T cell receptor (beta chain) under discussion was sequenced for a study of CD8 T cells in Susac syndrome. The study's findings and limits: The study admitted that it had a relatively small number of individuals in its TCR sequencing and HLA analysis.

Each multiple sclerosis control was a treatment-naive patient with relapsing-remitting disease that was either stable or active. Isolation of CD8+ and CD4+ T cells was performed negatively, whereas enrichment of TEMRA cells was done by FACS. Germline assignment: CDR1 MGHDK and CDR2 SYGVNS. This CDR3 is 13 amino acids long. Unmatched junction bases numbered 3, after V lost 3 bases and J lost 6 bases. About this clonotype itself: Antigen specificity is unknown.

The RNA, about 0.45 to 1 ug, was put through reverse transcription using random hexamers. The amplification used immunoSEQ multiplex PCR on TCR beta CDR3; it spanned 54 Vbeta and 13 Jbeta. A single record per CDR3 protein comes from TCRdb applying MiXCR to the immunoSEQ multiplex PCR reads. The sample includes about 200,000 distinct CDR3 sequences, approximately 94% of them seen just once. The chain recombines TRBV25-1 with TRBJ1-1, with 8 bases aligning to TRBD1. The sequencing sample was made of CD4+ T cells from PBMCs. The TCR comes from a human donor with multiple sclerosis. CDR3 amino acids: CASSDRGPSEAFF. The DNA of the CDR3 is TGTGCCAGCAGTGACAGGGGGCCCTCTGAAGCTTTCTTT.